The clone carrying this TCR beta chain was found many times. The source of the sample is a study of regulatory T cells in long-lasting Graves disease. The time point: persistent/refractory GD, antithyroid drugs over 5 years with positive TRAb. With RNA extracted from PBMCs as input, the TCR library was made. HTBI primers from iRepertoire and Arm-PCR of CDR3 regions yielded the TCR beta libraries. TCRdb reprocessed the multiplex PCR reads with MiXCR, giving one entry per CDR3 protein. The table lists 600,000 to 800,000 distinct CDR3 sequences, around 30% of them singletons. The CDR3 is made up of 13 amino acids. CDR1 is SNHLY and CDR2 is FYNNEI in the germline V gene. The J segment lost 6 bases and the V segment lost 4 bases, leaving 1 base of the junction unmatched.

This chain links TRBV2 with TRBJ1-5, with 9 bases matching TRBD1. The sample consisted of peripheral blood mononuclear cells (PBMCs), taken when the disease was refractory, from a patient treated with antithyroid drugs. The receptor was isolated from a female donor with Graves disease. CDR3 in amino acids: CASSGDRAQPQHF. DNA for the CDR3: TGTGCCAGCAGTGGGGACAGGGCTCAGCCCCAGCATTTT. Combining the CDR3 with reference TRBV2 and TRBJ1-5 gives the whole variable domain EPEVTQTPSHQVTQMGQEVILRCVPISNHLYFYWYRQILGQKVEFLVSFYNNEISEKSEIFDDQFSVERPDGSNFTLKIRSTKLEDSAMYFCASSGDRAQPQHFGDGTRLSIL.